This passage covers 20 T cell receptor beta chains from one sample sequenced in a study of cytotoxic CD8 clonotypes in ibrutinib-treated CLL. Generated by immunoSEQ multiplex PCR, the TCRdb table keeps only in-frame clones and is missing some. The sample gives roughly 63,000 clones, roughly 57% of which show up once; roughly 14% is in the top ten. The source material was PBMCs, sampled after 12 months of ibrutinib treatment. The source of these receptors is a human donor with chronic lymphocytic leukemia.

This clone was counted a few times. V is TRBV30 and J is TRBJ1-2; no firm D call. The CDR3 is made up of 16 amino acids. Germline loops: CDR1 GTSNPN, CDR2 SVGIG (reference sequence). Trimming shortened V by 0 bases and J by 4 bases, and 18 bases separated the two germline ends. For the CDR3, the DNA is TGTGCCTGGAGTGTAGAGGCCGCCCTAGGGTCCTATGGCTACACCTTC. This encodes CAWSVEAALGSYGYTF. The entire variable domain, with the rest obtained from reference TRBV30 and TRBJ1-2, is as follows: SQTIHQWPATLVQPVGSPLSLECTVEGTSNPNLYWYRQAAGRGLQLLFYSVGIGQISSEVPQNLSASRPQDRQFILSSKKLLLSDSGFYLCAWSVEAALGSYGYTFGSGTRLTVV.

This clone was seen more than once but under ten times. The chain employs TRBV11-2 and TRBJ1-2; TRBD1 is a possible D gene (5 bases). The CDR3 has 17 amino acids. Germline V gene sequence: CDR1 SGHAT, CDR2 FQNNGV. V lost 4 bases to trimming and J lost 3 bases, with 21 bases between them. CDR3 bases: TGTGCCAGCAGCTCAAAAGTGCTGACAGACATTTACTATGGCTACACCTTC. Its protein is CASSSKVLTDIYYGYTF.

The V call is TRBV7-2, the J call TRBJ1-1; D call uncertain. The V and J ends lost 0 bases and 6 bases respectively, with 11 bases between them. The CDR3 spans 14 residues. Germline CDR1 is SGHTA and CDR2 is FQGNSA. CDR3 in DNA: TGTGCCAGCAGCTTAGCGGCCGTCGGATCTGAAGCTTTCTTT. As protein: CASSLAAVGSEAFF. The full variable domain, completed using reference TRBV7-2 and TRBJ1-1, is GAGVSQSPSNKVTEKGKDVELRCDPISGHTALYWYRQSLGQGLEFLIYFQGNSAPDKSGLPSDRFSAERTGGSVSTLTIQRTQQEDSAVYLCASSLAAVGSEAFFGQGTRLTVV.

CDR3 nucleotide sequence: TGTGCCAGCAGTGTCGGAGCCTACGAGCAGTACTTC. Translating it yields CASSVGAYEQYF. The chain recombines TRBV6-1 with TRBJ2-7; D unresolved. The length of the CDR3 is 12 residues. The ends were cut back, 4 bases at V and 2 bases at J, with 6 bases in the middle. Per the germline V gene, CDR1 is MNHNS and CDR2 is SASEGT.

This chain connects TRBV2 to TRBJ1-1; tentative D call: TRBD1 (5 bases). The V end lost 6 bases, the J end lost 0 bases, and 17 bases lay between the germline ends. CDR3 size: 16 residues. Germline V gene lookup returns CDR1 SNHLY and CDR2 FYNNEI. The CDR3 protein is CASSPLGGGLNTEAFF. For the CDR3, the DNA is TGTGCCAGCAGCCCTCTAGGCGGGGGGTTGAACACTGAAGCTTTCTTT.

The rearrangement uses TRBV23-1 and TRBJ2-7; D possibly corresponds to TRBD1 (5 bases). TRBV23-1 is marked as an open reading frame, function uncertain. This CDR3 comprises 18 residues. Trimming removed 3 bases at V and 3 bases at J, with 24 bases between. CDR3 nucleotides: TGCGCCAGCAGTCACATGGCAGGGTATAAGGCCCAGGTCTACGAGCAGTACGTC. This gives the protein CASSHMAGYKAQVYEQYV.

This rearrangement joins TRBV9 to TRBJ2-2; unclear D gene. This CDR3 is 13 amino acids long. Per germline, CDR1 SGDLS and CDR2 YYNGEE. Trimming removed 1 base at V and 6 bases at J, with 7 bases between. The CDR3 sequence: CASSVSDSGELFF. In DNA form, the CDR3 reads TGTGCCAGCAGCGTAAGCGATTCCGGGGAGCTGTTTTTT. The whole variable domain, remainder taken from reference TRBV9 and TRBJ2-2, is DSGVTQTPKHLITATGQRVTLRCSPRSGDLSVYWYQQSLDQGLQFLIQYYNGEERAKGNILERFSAQQFPDLHSELNLSSLELGDSALYFCASSVSDSGELFFGEGSRLTVL.

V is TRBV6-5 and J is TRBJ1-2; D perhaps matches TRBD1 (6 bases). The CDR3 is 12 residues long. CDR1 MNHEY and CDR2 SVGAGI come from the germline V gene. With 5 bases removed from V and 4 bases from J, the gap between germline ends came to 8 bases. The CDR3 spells CASSGGAYGYTF. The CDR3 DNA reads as TGTGCCAGCAGTGGGGGGGCCTATGGCTACACCTTC.

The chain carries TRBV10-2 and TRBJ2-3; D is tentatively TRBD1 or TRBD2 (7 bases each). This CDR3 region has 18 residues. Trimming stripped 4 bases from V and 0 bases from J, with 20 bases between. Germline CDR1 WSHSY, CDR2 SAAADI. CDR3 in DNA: TGCGCCAGCAGTGGGGGGGGGACAGACCTCACTAGCACAGATACGCAGTATTTT. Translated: CASSGGGTDLTSTDTQYF.

Here the CDR3 reads CASSQGQWSEQFF. CDR3 nucleotides: TGTGCCAGCAGCCAGGGACAATGGTCTGAGCAGTTCTTC. The V and J genes are TRBV28 and TRBJ2-1; a possible D gene is TRBD1 (6 bases). The CDR3 runs to 13 residues. V was cut by 6 bases and J by 9 bases, with 15 bases left in between. CDR1 is MDHEN, CDR2 SYDVKM, per germline.

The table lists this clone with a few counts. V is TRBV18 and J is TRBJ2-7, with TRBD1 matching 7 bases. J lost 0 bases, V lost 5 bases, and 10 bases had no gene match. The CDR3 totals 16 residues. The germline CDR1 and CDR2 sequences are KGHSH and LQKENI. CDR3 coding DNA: TGTGCCAGCTCATCGAAGACAGGGTCGGTCTCCTACGAGCAGTACTTC. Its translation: CASSSKTGSVSYEQYF.

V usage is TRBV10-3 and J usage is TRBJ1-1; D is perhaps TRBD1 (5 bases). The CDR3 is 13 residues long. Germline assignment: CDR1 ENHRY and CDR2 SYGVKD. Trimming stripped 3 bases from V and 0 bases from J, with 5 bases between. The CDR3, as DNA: TGTGCCATCAGTGACAGGGTGAACACTGAAGCTTTCTTT. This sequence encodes CAISDRVNTEAFF.

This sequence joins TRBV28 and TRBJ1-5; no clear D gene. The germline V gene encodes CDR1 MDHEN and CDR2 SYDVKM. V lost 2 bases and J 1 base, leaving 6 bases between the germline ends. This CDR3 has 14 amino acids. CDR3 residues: CASSLLRSNQPQHF. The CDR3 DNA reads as TGTGCCAGCAGTTTACTCAGGAGCAATCAGCCCCAGCATTTT.

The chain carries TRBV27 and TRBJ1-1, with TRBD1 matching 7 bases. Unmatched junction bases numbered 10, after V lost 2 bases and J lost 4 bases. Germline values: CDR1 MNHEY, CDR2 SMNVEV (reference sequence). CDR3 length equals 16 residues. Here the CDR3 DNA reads TGTGCCAGCAGTTTAATGTACGGGACAGCCTCCACTGAAGCTTTCTTT. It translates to CASSLMYGTASTEAFF.

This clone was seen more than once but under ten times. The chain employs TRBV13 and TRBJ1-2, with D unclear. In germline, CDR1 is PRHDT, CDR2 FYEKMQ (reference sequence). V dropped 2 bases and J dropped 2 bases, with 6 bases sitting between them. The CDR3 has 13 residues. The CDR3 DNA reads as TGTGCCAGCAGCTTACAAGAGAACTATGGCTACACCTTC. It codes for CASSLQENYGYTF.

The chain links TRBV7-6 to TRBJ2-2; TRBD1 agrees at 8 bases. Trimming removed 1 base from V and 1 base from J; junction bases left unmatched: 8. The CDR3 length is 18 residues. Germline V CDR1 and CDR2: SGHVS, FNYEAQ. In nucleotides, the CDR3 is TGTGCCAGCAGCTTAGGGGTAGGGACAGGCATGAACACCGGGGAGCTGTTTTTT. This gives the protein CASSLGVGTGMNTGELFF.

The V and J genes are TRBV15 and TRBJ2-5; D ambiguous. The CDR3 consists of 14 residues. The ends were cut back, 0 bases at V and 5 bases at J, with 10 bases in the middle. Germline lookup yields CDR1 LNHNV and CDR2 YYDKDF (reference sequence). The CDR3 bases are TGTGCCACCAGCAGAGACCGTAATTCGGAGACCCAGTACTTC. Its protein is CATSRDRNSETQYF.

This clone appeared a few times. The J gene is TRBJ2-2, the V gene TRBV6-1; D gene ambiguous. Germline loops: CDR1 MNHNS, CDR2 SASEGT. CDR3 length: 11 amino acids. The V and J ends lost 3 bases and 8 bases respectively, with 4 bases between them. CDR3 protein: CASSEEGELFF. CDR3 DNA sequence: TGTGCCAGCAGTGAGGAAGGGGAGCTGTTTTTT.

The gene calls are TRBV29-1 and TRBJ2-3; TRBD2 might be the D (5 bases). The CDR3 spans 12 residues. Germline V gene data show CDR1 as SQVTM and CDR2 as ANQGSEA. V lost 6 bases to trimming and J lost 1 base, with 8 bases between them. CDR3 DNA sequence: TGCAGCGTAGGTAGCGGCACAGATACGCAGTATTTT. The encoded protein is CSVGSGTDTQYF.

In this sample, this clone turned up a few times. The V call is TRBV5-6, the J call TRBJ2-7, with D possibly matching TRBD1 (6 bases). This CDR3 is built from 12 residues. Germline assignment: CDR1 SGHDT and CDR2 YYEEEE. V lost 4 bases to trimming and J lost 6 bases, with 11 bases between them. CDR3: CASSEQGREQYF. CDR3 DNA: TGTGCCAGCAGCGAACAGGGTCGCGAGCAGTACTTC.